The sequence of this T cell receptor (beta chain) was determined in a study of OX40 agonist ivuxolimab in advanced cancers. Study details: At just under 85% male, the cohort had a mean age of about 55 years, ranging from roughly 20 to 90. The study's findings and limits: Clonal expansion was seen in CD4+ and CD8+ blood T cells by week 6 at 0.1 to 3.0 mg/kg. It was not determined which antigens were specifically recognized by the peripheral T cells that had undergone clonal expansion.

Blood got drawn at baseline, again on cycle 4 day 1, and then on cycle 7 day 1. CDR3 length: 14 amino acids. The germline V and J ends were trimmed by 6 bases and 4 bases, with 14 bases remaining between them. Germline CDR1 reads MDHEN; CDR2 reads SYDVKM. Measured with immunoSEQ multiplex PCR; TCRdb has only the in-frame clones, and not every one. The sample lists some 74,000 clones, roughly 84% seen once, with over 3% in the top ten. A remark on this clone: Its antigen remains unidentified.

The sequencing used CD4+ or CD8+ T cells sorted from blood, collected in a trial of the OX40 agonist ivuxolimab. This rearrangement joins TRBV28 to TRBJ2-3; D is perhaps TRBD2 (5 bases). This TCR came from an adult with an advanced solid tumor such as melanoma, head and neck, liver or kidney cancer. CDR3 sequence (DNA): TGTGCCAGCAGAGCCAGCTCTAGCCCAGATACGCAGTATTTT. This translates into CASRASSSPDTQYF. Full variable domain (remainder filled in from reference TRBV28 and TRBJ2-3): DVKVTQSSRYLVKRTGEKVFLECVQDMDHENMFWYRQDPGLGLRLIYFSYDVKMKEKGDIPEGYSVSREKKERFSLILESASTNQTSMYLCASRASSSPDTQYFGPGTRLTVL.